The TCR beta chain under discussion was sequenced for a study of early T cells in non-severe SARS-CoV-2 infection. Trimming removed 4 bases from V and 2 bases from J, with 13 bases in between. The germline V gene has CDR1 MDHEN and CDR2 SYDVKM. The CDR3 is 15 residues long. General observations from the study: Anti-spike CD8 responses were favored in VDJdb matching, and private and CD4 specificities were missed.

This clonotype was seen a few times. The antigen is unknown. Each CDR3 protein gets one entry after TCRdb re-called the 5' RACE reads with MiXCR. The sample shows approximately 52,000 distinct CDR3 sequences, 15% of them seen only once. V usage is TRBV28 and J usage is TRBJ2-3; D assignment may be TRBD1 or TRBD2 (5 bases each). Sequencing used whole blood, obtained at baseline. This TCR was recovered from an adult who was a healthcare worker with PCR-confirmed SARS-CoV-2 infection or an uninfected control (not recorded which). The DNA of the CDR3 is TGTGCCAGCAGTTCCCTGGGGACGGACACAGATACGCAGTATTTT. Translation: CASSSLGTDTDTQYF.